This is a list of T cell receptor beta chains from one sample in a study of Ad26.COV2.S vaccination and SARS-CoV-2 variants. Assay used: immunoSEQ multiplex PCR; TCRdb lists only in-frame clones, some missing. The sample includes some 350,000 clones, about 92% of them seen just once. Sequencing used peripheral blood, obtained after recovery from COVID-19. These receptor sequences come from a human donor who had recovered from COVID-19. Each CDR3 is given with its conserved first and last residue. The order of the fields is V gene, clone size, D gene, J gene, CDR3 DNA, CDR3 protein. The D gene is left open where the match is weak. Size tells how often a clone was seen (once, few, many) or the class of an expanded clone, and some rows leave it out.

V gene: TRBV6-5; clone size: -; D gene: TRBD1; J gene: TRBJ2-7; CDR3 DNA: TGTGCCAGCAGTTACTCACAGGGGGTGTGGGAGCAGTACTTC; CDR3 protein: CASSYSQGVWEQYF
V gene: TRBV10-2; clone size: -; D gene: TRBD2; J gene: TRBJ2-1; CDR3 DNA: TGCGCCAGCAGTGAGTCCCGACTAGCGGGGGACGTCAATGAGCAGTTCTTC; CDR3 protein: CASSESRLAGDVNEQFF
V gene: TRBV9; clone size: -; D gene: -; J gene: TRBJ2-7; CDR3 DNA: TGTGCCAGCAGCGTCTCGGCAGAAAATCGGTACGAGCAGTACTTC; CDR3 protein: CASSVSAENRYEQYF
V gene: TRBV4-3; clone size: -; D gene: TRBD2; J gene: TRBJ2-3; CDR3 DNA: TGCGCCAGCAGCCAAGATCTAGCGGGGGGGCCAGATACGCAGTATTTT; CDR3 protein: CASSQDLAGGPDTQYF
V gene: TRBV5-6; clone size: once; D gene: TRBD2; J gene: TRBJ2-3; CDR3 DNA: TGTGCCAGCAGCCACCCCCCCCATAGCGGGAGCACAGATACGCAGTATTTT; CDR3 protein: CASSHPPHSGSTDTQYF
V gene: TRBV5-6; clone size: -; D gene: TRBD2; J gene: TRBJ2-3; CDR3 DNA: TGTGCCAGCAGCTCCGGACTAGCGGGGGTGGGAGATACGCAGTATTTT; CDR3 protein: CASSSGLAGVGDTQYF
V gene: TRBV7-3; clone size: -; D gene: -; J gene: TRBJ2-3; CDR3 DNA: TGTGCCAGCAGCTACGGACGGGACACAGATACGCAGTATTTT; CDR3 protein: CASSYGRDTDTQYF
V gene: TRBV12-3/TRBV12-4; clone size: -; D gene: -; J gene: TRBJ1-1; CDR3 DNA: TGTGCCAGCAGTTTGGGGCAGGAAGCTTTCTTT; CDR3 protein: CASSLGQEAFF
V gene: TRBV6-5; clone size: -; D gene: -; J gene: TRBJ2-7; CDR3 DNA: TGTGCCAGCACCAGGGGCGGGGGTCCCTACGAGCAGTACTTC; CDR3 protein: CASTRGGGPYEQYF
V gene: TRBV10-3; clone size: -; D gene: -; J gene: TRBJ2-1; CDR3 DNA: TGTGCCATCAGTGAGTCGACGGGGGTGGGCTCCTACAATGAGCAGTTCTTC; CDR3 protein: CAISESTGVGSYNEQFF
V gene: TRBV9; clone size: -; D gene: -; J gene: TRBJ1-5; CDR3 DNA: TGTGCCAGCAGCGTAGCAGGGAGGGGGAGGAGCAATCAGCCCCAGCATTTT; CDR3 protein: CASSVAGRGRSNQPQHF
V gene: TRBV5-6; clone size: -; D gene: -; J gene: TRBJ1-1; CDR3 DNA: TGTGCCAGCAGCCAGTCGGGAACTGAAGCTTTCTTT; CDR3 protein: CASSQSGTEAFF
V gene: TRBV2; clone size: -; D gene: -; J gene: TRBJ1-6; CDR3 DNA: TGTGCCACCCAAAGGGCCTCCAAAGATTCACCCCTCCACTTT; CDR3 protein: CATQRASKDSPLHF
V gene: TRBV5-8; clone size: -; D gene: -; J gene: TRBJ1-3; CDR3 DNA: TGTGCCAGCAGCTTCACAGGTTCTGGAAACACCATATATTTT; CDR3 protein: CASSFTGSGNTIYF
V gene: TRBV7-8; clone size: -; D gene: -; J gene: TRBJ2-2; CDR3 DNA: TGTGCCAGCAGCTTTTCCGACAGGAGAAACACCGGGGAGCTGTTTTTT; CDR3 protein: CASSFSDRRNTGELFF